The text below deals with one TCR beta chain. The antigen this receptor binds is unknown. The sample holds no much larger clone one base away, and base qualities are not on file. TCR CDR3 regions were amplified from genomic DNA by multiplex PCR using the deep immunoSEQ assay. For each cell subset, the extracted genomic DNA was distributed evenly across all wells of several immunoSEQ 96-well plates, and each plate served as one replicate. Each replicate PCR for sorted subsets received about 180 ng genomic DNA, equal to 28,000 or so T cell genomes. Purified libraries were quantified with a Qubit 3.0 fluorometer, sized on a Bioanalyzer 2100, and re-quantified with the KAPA Library Quantification kit. A separate single-read 150-cycle Illumina NextSeq 550 flow cell was used to sequence each immunoSEQ 96-well plate. The authors processed their data as follows. The immunoSEQ output contained only junctional sequences without quality scores, so filtering could not match that applied to full-length reads. Sequences were annotated with PyIR, a Python wrapper for IgBLAST v1.9, and V/J genes and CDR3 were assigned using IMGT germline references. Any read was removed if the V/J assignment was weak (E-value above 1e-6), the CDR3 was missing, or the read contained stop codons, out-of-frame junctions, or ambiguous translated residues. V3J clonotypes were defined by identical inferred V gene, J gene, and CDR3 amino acid sequence. Percentage overlap between repertoires was computed as shared unique clonotypes divided by the size of the smaller repertoire. Richness of each repertoire was evaluated using RTK rarefaction, the Chao1 estimator, and Recon v2.1 estimates of unobserved clonotypes. For all TCRbeta clonotypes obtained by the gDNA method from a few donors, generation probabilities were computed with OLGA. The clones in this table, taken by TCRdb from immuneACCESS, are in-frame only. Not every clone is retained; where verified, under half of the shortfall comes from an unresolved V gene, and the cause of the rest is unknown. For V, J and clone size, that table is used; D and trimming come from the DNA. The sample profile shows approximately 2.1 million clones; approximately 95% of them were found once. The ten largest clones capture about 0.41% of the sample.

The donors were healthy, HIV-negative adults who had no recently reported acute infections or vaccinations. Every donor was a Caucasian adult residing in Nashville, Tennessee, USA. Magnetic negative selection was used to enrich CD4+ T cells, after which naive cells were positively selected on CD45RA and the negative fraction became the memory subset. Blood was collected by leukapheresis, and PBMCs were isolated by Ficoll-Histopaque density gradient centrifugation and then cryopreserved in liquid nitrogen vapor phase. Analytical flow cytometry was used to check the purity and quantity of every magnetically sorted T cell population. Genomic DNA was isolated from every sorted fraction and measured by UV absorbance on a Nanodrop 2000c. The source of the sample is a study of shared clonotypes between healthy human individuals (dated by TCRdb to about 2020). Background for the entire study: A few men and a couple of women, aged 18 to 49 years, made up the cohort. To increase sequencing depth and limit assay-specific biases, TCR repertoire library preparation and sequencing were carried out by different laboratories using diverse techniques. For each donor, three plates each were used for CD4 naive and CD4 memory, two plates were used for CD8 naive, and one plate was used for CD8 memory. Per donor, leukapheresis produced somewhere between about 0.9 and 9 billion PBMCs. To estimate repertoire size and how much clonotypes are shared between individuals, the study performed deep sequencing of blood TCR repertoires from a few healthy adults. Beyond this particular receptor, the publication reports: Based on pairwise subsampling, the degree of clonotype sharing among donors was expected to be affected by sequencing depth. Sampling was restricted to blood, and TCR repertoires in tissues likely differ from the TCR repertoires found in blood. Across four donors, roughly 5% of naive CD4, over 3% of naive CD8, 2% to 2.5% of memory CD4, and roughly 0.4% of memory CD8 clonotypes were shared. Rarefaction of sorted-subset datasets indicated incomplete sequencing despite the large sequencing depth. Compared with non-shared clonotypes, clonotypes shared by all four sorted-subset donors had higher generation probabilities. Estimated clonotype richness was generally larger for naive than for memory subsets. The small number of donors limited the genetic and exposure-history diversity represented.

V is clipped by 1 base and J by 2 bases, and the sequence between their germline boundaries is 9 bases long. Taken from the germline V gene, the CDR1 and CDR2 loops are SGHTA and FQGNSA. The CDR3 runs 14 amino acids, cysteine and phenylalanine included. The only DNA kept is the CDR3, 42 bases in frame from the first base. The sequenced sample was naive CD4+ T cells from PBMCs. Per the publication, the cell subset or site label means: CD45RA+ positively selected. The chain joins TRBV7-2 to TRBJ2-7; TRBD1 is a weak D gene call, 5 bases matching. The source of this sequence is a man between 18 and 29 years old in good health. Some clones in this sample may be carry-over from other donors' samples. The CDR3: CASSLVTDTYEQYF. The bases read TGTGCCAGCAGCTTAGTCACGGACACCTACGAGCAGTACTTC.